This passage covers 18 T cell receptor beta chains from one sample sequenced in a study of shared clonotypes between healthy human individuals (TCRdb year 2020). CD8 naive samples consisted of CD45RO-negative cells that were positively selected for CCR7, yielding a CD45RA+CCR7+ population without TemRA cells. Library prep was done by the immunoSEQ multiplex PCR assay. Sourced from immuneACCESS, this table was stored by TCRdb with only in-frame sequences that have V and J called. A share of the clones is absent; for the studies checked, an unresolved V gene accounts for under half, and the remainder has no known explanation. Here the sample has more than 500,000 clones; 85% to 95% occur a single time. About 0.11% of the sample goes to the ten largest clones. Specimen: naive CD8+ T cells sorted from blood. The cell subset or site label corresponds to: CD45RA+CCR7+. These receptors originate from a woman aged 25 to 45 in good health.

The rearrangement joins TRBV6-5 to TRBJ1-2, with 8 bases fitting TRBD1. This CDR3 is 14 amino acids long. Looked up from germline, CDR1 is MNHEY and CDR2 is SVGAGI. V trimming: 2 bases; J trimming: 6 bases; junction bases outside the gene matches: 5. The CDR3 loop is CASSYTGQGDGYTF. In nucleotides, the CDR3 is TGTGCCAGCAGTTACACTGGACAGGGCGATGGCTACACCTTC.

This chain links TRBV4-1 with TRBJ2-5, with a possible D match to TRBD1 (5 bases). This CDR3 comprises 13 residues. V shed 4 bases and J shed 2 bases, with 8 bases lying between them. Per germline, CDR1 MGHRA and CDR2 YSYEKL. The CDR3 nucleotides read TGCGCCAGCAGCCCTCGACAGCAAGAGACCCAGTACTTC. Its protein is CASSPRQQETQYF.

The CDR3 is CASSLGAHSGNTIYF. The CDR3, as DNA: TGTGCCAGCAGCTTAGGAGCCCACTCTGGAAACACCATATATTTT. The gene calls are TRBV13 and TRBJ1-3, with D hard to call. V was pared by 0 bases and J by 0 bases, with 6 bases between. CDR1 PRHDT and CDR2 FYEKMQ come from the germline V gene (reference sequence). The CDR3 spans 15 residues.

V is TRBV27 and J is TRBJ2-1; 8 bases are a match to TRBD1. This CDR3 has 13 amino acids. After removal of 6 bases from V and 8 bases from J, the junction contained 6 bases not matched to a gene. Germline V gene lookup returns CDR1 MNHEY and CDR2 SMNVEV (reference sequence). The CDR3 nucleotides are TGTGCCAGCAGCCCGGACAGGGTCGATGAGCAGTTCTTC. This gives the protein CASSPDRVDEQFF.

This rearrangement joins TRBV5-6 to TRBJ1-6, with D maybe TRBD1 (5 bases). The germline CDR1 and CDR2 sequences are SGHDT and YYEEEE. With 0 bases removed from V and 12 bases from J, the gap between germline ends came to 10 bases. The CDR3 has 13 residues. The CDR3 DNA follows: TGTGCCAGCAGCTTGGGGGGCAGGGTACCCCTCCACTTT. This gives the protein CASSLGGRVPLHF.

The chain uses TRBV27 and TRBJ2-1; perhaps TRBD2 as D (6 bases). The V gene's germline CDR1 is MNHEY and CDR2 SMNVEV (reference sequence). The CDR3 length is 15 residues. V dropped 5 bases and J dropped 0 bases, with 11 bases sitting between them. CDR3 DNA: TGTGCCAGCAGTAGGATCGGGGGCTCCTACAATGAGCAGTTCTTC. Encoded protein: CASSRIGGSYNEQFF.

This chain joins TRBV7-9 and TRBJ2-3, with D tentatively TRBD2 (5 bases). V was shortened by 5 bases and J by 0 bases, with 12 bases between the two germline ends. In germline, CDR1 is SEHNR, CDR2 FQNEAQ (reference sequence). The CDR3 spans 15 residues. CDR3 DNA: TGTGCCAGCAGCCCCCGGAGGTCGAGCACAGATACGCAGTATTTT. Encoded protein: CASSPRRSSTDTQYF.

V and J are TRBV4-1 and TRBJ1-5; D is uncertain. The CDR3 covers 13 residues. V was cut by 2 bases and J by 8 bases, with 10 bases left in between. Germline CDR1 MGHRA, CDR2 YSYEKL. Here the CDR3 reads CASSQFSLEPQHF. CDR3 nucleotides: TGCGCCAGCAGCCAATTTAGTTTGGAGCCCCAGCATTTT.

J is TRBJ1-4 and V is TRBV7-9, with TRBD1 identical over 7 bases. Trimming took 5 bases from V and 7 from J; bases not matched to a gene: 1. Per germline, CDR1 SEHNR and CDR2 FQNEAQ (reference sequence). This CDR3 has 12 residues. The CDR3 sequence: CASSGDSEKLFF. CDR3 sequence (DNA): TGTGCCAGCAGCGGGGACAGTGAAAAACTGTTTTTT.

V usage is TRBV14 and J usage is TRBJ1-1, with TRBD1 matching over 7 bases. The trim removed 2 bases at V and 4 bases at J, leaving 4 bases unmatched. The V gene's germline CDR1 is SGHDN and CDR2 FVKESK. The length of the CDR3 is 14 residues. In nucleotides, the CDR3 is TGTGCCAGCAGCCAAACAGGGGTTCGCACTGAAGCTTTCTTT. Its translation: CASSQTGVRTEAFF. The variable domain in full, completed from reference TRBV14 and TRBJ1-1, reads EAGVTQFPSHSVIEKGQTVTLRCDPISGHDNLYWYRRVMGKEIKFLLHFVKESKQDESGMPNNRFLAERTGGTYSTLKVQPAELEDSGVYFCASSQTGVRTEAFFGQGTRLTVV.

J is TRBJ1-3 and V is TRBV28; TRBD1 matches at 7 bases. The germline CDR1 and CDR2 sequences are MDHEN and SYDVKM. The CDR3 is made up of 15 amino acids. V lost 1 base to trimming and J lost 4 bases; unmatched junction nucleotides: 4. This CDR3 reads CASSLSPGGGNTIYF. CDR3 coding DNA: TGTGCCAGCAGTTTATCTCCAGGGGGAGGAAACACCATATATTTT.

The chain has TRBV10-2 and TRBJ2-2; D not certain. The CDR3 spans 13 residues. The V end was cut by 3 bases, the J end by 4 bases, with 6 bases between. Per germline, CDR1 WSHSY and CDR2 SAAADI. CDR3 nucleotides: TGCGCCAGCAGTGAATACGGCACCGGGGAGCTGTTTTTT. Protein sequence: CASSEYGTGELFF.

The chain has TRBV7-2 and TRBJ1-2; perhaps TRBD1 as D (5 bases). This CDR3 comprises 15 residues. The germline CDR1 and CDR2 sequences are SGHTA and FQGNSA. V dropped 4 bases and J dropped 8 bases, with 20 bases sitting between them. The CDR3 region has the DNA TGTGCCAGCAGCTCAGAGGCAGGGTTGGTTGAGGGCTACACCTTC. Its translation: CASSSEAGLVEGYTF.

V is TRBV29-1 and J is TRBJ1-3; D not certain. The germline V gene has CDR1 SQVTM and CDR2 ANQGSEA. The CDR3 loop spans 12 amino acids. Trimming took off 6 bases at V and 7 bases at J, with 13 bases between the two ends. The DNA for the CDR3 is TGCAGCGTAAACCAGGATGGGAACACCATATATTTT. This sequence encodes CSVNQDGNTIYF.

The V call is TRBV5-6, the J call TRBJ2-5, with 10 bases matching TRBD1. The V gene end was trimmed by 4 bases and the J gene end by 0 bases; junction bases not matched to a gene: 9. The CDR3 is 17 residues long. Germline CDR1 is SGHDT and CDR2 is YYEEEE. CDR3: CASSTGQGDGYQETQYF. CDR3 coding DNA: TGTGCCAGCAGCACCGGACAGGGGGACGGTTACCAAGAGACCCAGTACTTC.

The chain is built from TRBV7-9 and TRBJ2-1; TRBD1 might be the D (6 bases). This CDR3 region has 14 residues. From germline, CDR1 is SEHNR and CDR2 FQNEAQ (reference sequence). The germline V and J ends were trimmed by 5 bases and 6 bases, with 14 bases remaining between them. This CDR3 is CASSPSEGVNEQFF. CDR3 nucleotides: TGTGCCAGCAGCCCGTCCGAGGGGGTCAATGAGCAGTTCTTC.

The chain has TRBV9 and TRBJ2-1; TRBD2 agrees at 7 bases. Germline V gene data show CDR1 as SGDLS and CDR2 as YYNGEE. V was pared by 6 bases and J by 6 bases, with 12 bases of the junction left unmatched. This CDR3 has 15 residues. The CDR3 nucleotides read TGTGCCAGCAACGAGGGGACTATTACCCCCAATGAGCAGTTCTTC. Residues: CASNEGTITPNEQFF.

The CDR3 reads CASSLRGGGRGYTF. The DNA for the CDR3 is TGTGCCAGCAGTTTACGTGGAGGGGGCCGCGGCTACACCTTC. The chain recombines TRBV28 with TRBJ1-2; 7 nucleotides align to TRBD1. Germline V gene sequence: CDR1 MDHEN, CDR2 SYDVKM. The CDR3 runs to 14 residues. Losses at the gene ends were 2 bases for V and 8 bases for J; bases not matched to a gene: 8.